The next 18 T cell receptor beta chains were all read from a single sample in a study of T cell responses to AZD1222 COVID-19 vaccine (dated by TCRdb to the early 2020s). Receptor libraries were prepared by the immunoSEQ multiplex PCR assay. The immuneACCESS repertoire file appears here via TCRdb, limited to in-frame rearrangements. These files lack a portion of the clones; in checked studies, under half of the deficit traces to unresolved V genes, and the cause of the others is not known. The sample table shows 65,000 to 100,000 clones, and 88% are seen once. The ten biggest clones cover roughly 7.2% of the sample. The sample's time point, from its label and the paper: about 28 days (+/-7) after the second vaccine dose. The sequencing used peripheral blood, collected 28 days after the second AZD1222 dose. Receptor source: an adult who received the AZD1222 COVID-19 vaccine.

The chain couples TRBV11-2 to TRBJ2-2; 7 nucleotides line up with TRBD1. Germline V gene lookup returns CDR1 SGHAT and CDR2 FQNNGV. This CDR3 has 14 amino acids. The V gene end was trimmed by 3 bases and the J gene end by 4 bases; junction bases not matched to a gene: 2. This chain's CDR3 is CASSFGQATGELFF. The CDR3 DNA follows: TGTGCCAGCAGCTTCGGACAGGCCACCGGGGAGCTGTTTTTT. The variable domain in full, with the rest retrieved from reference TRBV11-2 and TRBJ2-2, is EAGVAQSPRYKIIEKRQSVAFWCNPISGHATLYWYQQILGQGPKLLIQFQNNGVVDDSQLPKDRFSAERLKGVDSTLKIQPAKLEDSAVYLCASSFGQATGELFFGEGSRLTVL.

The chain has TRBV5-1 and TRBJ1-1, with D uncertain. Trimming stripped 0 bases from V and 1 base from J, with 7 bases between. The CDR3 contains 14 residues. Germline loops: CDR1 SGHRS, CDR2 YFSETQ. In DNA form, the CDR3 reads TGCGCCAGCAGCTTGGTGGTCGGGAACACTGAAGCTTTCTTT. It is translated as CASSLVVGNTEAFF.

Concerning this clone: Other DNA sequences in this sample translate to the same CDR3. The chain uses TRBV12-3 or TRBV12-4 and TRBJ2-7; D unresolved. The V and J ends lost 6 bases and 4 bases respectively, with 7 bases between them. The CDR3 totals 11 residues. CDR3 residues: CASSPSYEQYF. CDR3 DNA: TGTGCCAGCAGCCCAAGTTACGAGCAGTACTTC.

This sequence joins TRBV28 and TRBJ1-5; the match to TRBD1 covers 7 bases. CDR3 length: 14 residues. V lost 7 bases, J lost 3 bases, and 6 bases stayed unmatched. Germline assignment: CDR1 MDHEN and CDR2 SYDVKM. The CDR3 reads CASIQGGLNQPQHF. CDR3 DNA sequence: TGTGCCAGCATCCAGGGGGGACTCAATCAGCCCCAGCATTTT.

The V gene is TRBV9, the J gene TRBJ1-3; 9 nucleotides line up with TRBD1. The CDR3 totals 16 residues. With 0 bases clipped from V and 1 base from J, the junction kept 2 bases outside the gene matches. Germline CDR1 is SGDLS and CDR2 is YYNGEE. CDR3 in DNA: TGTGCCAGCAGCGTAGGGGACAGGGCATCTGGAAACACCATATATTTT. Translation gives CASSVGDRASGNTIYF.

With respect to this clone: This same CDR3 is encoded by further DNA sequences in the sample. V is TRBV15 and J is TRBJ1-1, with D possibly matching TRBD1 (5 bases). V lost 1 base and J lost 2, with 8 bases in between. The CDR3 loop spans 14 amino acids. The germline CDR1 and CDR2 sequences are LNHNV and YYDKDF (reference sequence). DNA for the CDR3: TGTGCCACCAGCAGAGCCGACAGCAACACTGAAGCTTTCTTT. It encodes CATSRADSNTEAFF. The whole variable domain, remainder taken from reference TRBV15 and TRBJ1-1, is DAMVIQNPRYQVTQFGKPVTLSCSQTLNHNVMYWYQQKSSQAPKLLFHYYDKDFNNEADTPDNFQSRRPNTSFCFLDIRSPGLGDTAMYLCATSRADSNTEAFFGQGTRLTVV.

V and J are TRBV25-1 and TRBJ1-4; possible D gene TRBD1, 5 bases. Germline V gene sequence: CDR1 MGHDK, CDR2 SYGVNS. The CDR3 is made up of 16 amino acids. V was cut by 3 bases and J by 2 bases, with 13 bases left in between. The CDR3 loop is CASSDRERSTNEKLFF. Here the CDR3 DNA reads TGTGCCAGCAGTGACAGGGAAAGGTCGACTAATGAAAAACTGTTTTTT.

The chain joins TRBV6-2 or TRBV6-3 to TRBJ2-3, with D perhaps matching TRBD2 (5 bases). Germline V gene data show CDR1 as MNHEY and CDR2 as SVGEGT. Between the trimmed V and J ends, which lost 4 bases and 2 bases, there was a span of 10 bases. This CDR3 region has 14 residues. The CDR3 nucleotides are TGTGCCAGCAGTTTAGGAGGTGACACAGATACGCAGTATTTT. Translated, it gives CASSLGGDTDTQYF.

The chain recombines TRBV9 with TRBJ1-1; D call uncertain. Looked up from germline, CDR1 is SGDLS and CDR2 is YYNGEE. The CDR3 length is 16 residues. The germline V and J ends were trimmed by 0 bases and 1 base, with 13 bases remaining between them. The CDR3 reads CASSVGVGRRNTEAFF. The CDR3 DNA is TGTGCCAGCAGCGTAGGAGTGGGCAGGCGGAACACTGAAGCTTTCTTT.

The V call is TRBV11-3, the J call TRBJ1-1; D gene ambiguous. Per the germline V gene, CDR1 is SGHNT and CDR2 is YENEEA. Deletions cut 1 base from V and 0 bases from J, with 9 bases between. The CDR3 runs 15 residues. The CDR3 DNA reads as TGTGCCAGCAGCTTAGGAGGAGGCATGAACACTGAAGCTTTCTTT. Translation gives CASSLGGGMNTEAFF.

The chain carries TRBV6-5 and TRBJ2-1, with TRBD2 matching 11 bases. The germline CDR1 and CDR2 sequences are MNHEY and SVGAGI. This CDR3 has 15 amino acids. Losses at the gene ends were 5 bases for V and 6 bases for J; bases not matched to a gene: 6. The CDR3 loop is CASSTLAGGGNEQFF. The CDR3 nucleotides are TGTGCCAGCAGTACCCTAGCGGGAGGTGGCAATGAGCAGTTCTTC.

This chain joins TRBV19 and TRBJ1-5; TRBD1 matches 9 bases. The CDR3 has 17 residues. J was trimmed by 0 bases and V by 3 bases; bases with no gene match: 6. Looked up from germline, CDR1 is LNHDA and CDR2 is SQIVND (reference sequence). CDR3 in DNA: TGTGCCAGTAGTATGGGGACAGGGCCTTATAGCAATCAGCCCCAGCATTTT. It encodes CASSMGTGPYSNQPQHF.

The CDR3 bases are TGCAGCGTCGAAACCGGGACAGCGGTCTACAATGAGCAGTTCTTC. Protein product: CSVETGTAVYNEQFF. This chain uses TRBV29-1 with TRBJ2-1; 7 nucleotides match TRBD1. The V gene's germline CDR1 is SQVTM and CDR2 ANQGSEA. V gave up 6 bases and J gave up 3 bases; unmatched junction bases: 11. The CDR3 length is 15 residues.

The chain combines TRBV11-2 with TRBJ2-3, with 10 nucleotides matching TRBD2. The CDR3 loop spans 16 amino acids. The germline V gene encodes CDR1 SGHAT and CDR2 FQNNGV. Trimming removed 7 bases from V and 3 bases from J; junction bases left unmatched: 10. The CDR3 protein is CASTTSGKGGTDTQYF. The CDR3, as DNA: TGTGCCAGCACCACTAGCGGGAAGGGGGGGACAGATACGCAGTATTTT.

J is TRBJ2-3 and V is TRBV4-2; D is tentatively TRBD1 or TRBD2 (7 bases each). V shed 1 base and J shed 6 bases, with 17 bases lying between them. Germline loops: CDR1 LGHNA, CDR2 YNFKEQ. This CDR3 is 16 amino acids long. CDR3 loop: CASSQGYAGGGDTQYF. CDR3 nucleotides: TGTGCCAGCAGCCAAGGATATGCAGGGGGGGGTGATACGCAGTATTTT.

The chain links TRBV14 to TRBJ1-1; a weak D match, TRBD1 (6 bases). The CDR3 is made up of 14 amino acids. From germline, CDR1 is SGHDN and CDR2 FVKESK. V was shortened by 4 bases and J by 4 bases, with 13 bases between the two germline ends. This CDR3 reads CASSPLTGFTEAFF. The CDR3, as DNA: TGTGCCAGCAGCCCCCTTACAGGGTTCACTGAAGCTTTCTTT.

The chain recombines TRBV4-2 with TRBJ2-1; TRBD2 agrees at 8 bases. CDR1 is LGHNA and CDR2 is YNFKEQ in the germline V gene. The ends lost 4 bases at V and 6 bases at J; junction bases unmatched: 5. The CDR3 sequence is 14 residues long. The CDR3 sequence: CASSLEREPNEQFF. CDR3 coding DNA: TGTGCCAGCAGCCTAGAGCGGGAGCCCAATGAGCAGTTCTTC.

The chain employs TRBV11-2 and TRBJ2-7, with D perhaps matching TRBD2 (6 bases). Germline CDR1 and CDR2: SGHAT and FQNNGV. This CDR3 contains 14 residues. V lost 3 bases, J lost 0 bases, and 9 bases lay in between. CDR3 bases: TGTGCCAGCAGCTTCCGGGGGAGCTCCTACGAGCAGTACTTC. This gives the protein CASSFRGSSYEQYF.